This T cell receptor (beta chain) originates from a study of blood T cell repertoires in COVID-19. Germline loops: CDR1 GTSNPN, CDR2 SVGIG (reference sequence). The CDR3 is 12 residues long. V was clipped by 7 bases and J by 6 bases, with 13 bases between them. Clones were sequenced by immunoSEQ multiplex PCR, and TCRdb holds only the in-frame ones, with some missing. The table lists 450,000 to 500,000 clones, roughly 85% of them singletons. The material sequenced was peripheral blood. The chain has TRBV30 and TRBJ2-1; a possible D gene is TRBD1 (6 bases). This receptor was identified in a human donor in a cohort sampled during active COVID-19. In nucleotides, the CDR3 is TGTGCCTCCGGACGAGGGGGCAATGAGCAGTTCTTC. Translation gives CASGRGGNEQFF.